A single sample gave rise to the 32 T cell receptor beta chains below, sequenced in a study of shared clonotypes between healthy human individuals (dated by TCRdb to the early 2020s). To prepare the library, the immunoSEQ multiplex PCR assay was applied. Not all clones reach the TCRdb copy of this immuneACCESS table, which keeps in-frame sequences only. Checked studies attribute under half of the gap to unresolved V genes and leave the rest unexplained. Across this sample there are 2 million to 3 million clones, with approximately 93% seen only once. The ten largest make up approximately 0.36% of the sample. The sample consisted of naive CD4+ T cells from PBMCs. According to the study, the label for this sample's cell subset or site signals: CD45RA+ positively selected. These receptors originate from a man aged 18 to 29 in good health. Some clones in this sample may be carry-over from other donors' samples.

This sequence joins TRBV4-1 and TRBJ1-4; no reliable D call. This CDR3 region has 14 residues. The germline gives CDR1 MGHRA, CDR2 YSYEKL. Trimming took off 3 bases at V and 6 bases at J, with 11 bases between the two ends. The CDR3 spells CASSQLWVHEKLFF. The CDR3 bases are TGCGCCAGCAGCCAGTTGTGGGTCCATGAAAAACTGTTTTTT.

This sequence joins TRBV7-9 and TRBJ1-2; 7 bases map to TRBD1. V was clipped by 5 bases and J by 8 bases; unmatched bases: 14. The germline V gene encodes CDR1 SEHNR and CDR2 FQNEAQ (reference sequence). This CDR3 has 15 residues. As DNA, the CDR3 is TGTGCCAGCAGCCCTAGTGGCTCGACAGGGACCGGCTACACCTTC. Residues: CASSPSGSTGTGYTF.

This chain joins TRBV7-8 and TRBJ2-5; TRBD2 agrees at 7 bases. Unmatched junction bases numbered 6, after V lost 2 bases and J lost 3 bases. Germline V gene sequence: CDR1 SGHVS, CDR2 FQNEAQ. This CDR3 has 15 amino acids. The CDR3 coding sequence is TGTGCCAGCAGCTTATGGGAGGGCGGAAAAGAGACCCAGTACTTC. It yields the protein CASSLWEGGKETQYF. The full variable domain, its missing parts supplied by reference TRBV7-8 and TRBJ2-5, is GAGVSQSPRYKVAKRGQDVALRCDPISGHVSLFWYQQALGQGPEFLTYFQNEAQLDKSGLPSDRFFAERPEGSVSTLKIQRTQQEDSAVYLCASSLWEGGKETQYFGPGTRLLVL.

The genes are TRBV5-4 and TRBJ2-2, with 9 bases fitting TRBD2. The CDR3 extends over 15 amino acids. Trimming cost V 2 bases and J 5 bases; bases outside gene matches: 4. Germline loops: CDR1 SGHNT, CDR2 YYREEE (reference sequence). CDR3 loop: CASSFNSGRTGELFF. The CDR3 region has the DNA TGTGCCAGCAGCTTTAATAGCGGGAGAACCGGGGAGCTGTTTTTT.

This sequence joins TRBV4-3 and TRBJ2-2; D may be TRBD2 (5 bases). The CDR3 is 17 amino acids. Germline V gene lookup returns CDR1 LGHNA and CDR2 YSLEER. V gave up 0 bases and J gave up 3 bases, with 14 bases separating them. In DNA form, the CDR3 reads TGCGCCAGCAGCCAAGATGGACTCCCTTCCCACACCGGGGAGCTGTTTTTT. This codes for CASSQDGLPSHTGELFF.

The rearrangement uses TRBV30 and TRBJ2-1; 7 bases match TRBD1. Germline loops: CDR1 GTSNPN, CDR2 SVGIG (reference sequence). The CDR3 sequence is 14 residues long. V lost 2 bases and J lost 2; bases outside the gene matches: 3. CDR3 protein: CAWSFGQAYNEQFF. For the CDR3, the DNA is TGTGCCTGGAGTTTTGGACAGGCCTACAATGAGCAGTTCTTC.

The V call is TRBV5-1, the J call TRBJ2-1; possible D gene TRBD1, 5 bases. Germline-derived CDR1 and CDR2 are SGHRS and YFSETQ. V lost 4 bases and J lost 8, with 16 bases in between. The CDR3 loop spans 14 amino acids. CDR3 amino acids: CASSLRAQGDEQFF. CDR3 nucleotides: TGCGCCAGCAGCCTCCGGGCCCAAGGGGATGAGCAGTTCTTC.

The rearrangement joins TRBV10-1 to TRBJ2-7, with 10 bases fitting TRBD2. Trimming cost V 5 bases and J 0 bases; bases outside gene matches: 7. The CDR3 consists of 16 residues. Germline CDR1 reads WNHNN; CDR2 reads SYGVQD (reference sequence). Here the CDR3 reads CASSPGGLASSYEQYF. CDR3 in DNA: TGCGCCAGCAGTCCAGGGGGACTAGCGAGCTCCTACGAGCAGTACTTC.

The CDR3 here is CASSKELGAWQFF. In nucleotides, the CDR3 is TGTGCCAGCAGTAAGGAGTTGGGAGCGTGGCAGTTCTTC. The chain recombines TRBV6-1 with TRBJ2-1; tentatively, D is TRBD2 (5 bases). This CDR3 region has 13 residues. Germline-derived CDR1 and CDR2 are MNHNS and SASEGT. Trimming removed 5 bases from V and 12 bases from J, with 17 bases in between.

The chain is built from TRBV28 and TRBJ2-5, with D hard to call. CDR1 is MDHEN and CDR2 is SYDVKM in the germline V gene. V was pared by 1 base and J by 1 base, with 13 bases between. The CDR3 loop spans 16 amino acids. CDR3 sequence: CASSLLSTDLQETQYF. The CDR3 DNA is TGTGCCAGCAGTTTATTGTCGACTGACCTCCAAGAGACCCAGTACTTC.

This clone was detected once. CDR3 coding DNA: TGTGCCAGCAGCTCTCCGGGACTAGCGGGAGCAGAGCAGTTCTTC. This gives the protein CASSSPGLAGAEQFF. V and J are TRBV9 and TRBJ2-1; 14 nucleotides line up with TRBD2. CDR1 SGDLS and CDR2 YYNGEE come from the germline V gene. The CDR3 totals 15 residues. The junction had 7 bases not matched to a gene; V was cut back by 4 bases and J by 10 bases.

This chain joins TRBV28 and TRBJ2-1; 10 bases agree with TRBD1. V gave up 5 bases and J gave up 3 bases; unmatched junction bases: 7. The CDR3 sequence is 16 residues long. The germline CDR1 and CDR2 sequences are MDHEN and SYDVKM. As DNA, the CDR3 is TGTGCCAGCAGTCACGACAGGGGGCAGATCTACAATGAGCAGTTCTTC. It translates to CASSHDRGQIYNEQFF. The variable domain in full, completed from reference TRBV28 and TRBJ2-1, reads DVKVTQSSRYLVKRTGEKVFLECVQDMDHENMFWYRQDPGLGLRLIYFSYDVKMKEKGDIPEGYSVSREKKERFSLILESASTNQTSMYLCASSHDRGQIYNEQFFGPGTRLTVL.

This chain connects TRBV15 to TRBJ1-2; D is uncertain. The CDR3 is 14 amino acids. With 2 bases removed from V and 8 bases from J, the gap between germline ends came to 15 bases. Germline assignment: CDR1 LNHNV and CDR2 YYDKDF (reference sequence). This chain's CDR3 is CATSRSGSTGGYTF. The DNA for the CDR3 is TGTGCCACCAGCAGATCCGGCTCGACCGGCGGCTACACCTTC. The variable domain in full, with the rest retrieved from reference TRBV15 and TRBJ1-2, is DAMVIQNPRYQVTQFGKPVTLSCSQTLNHNVMYWYQQKSSQAPKLLFHYYDKDFNNEADTPDNFQSRRPNTSFCFLDIRSPGLGDTAMYLCATSRSGSTGGYTFGSGTRLTVV.

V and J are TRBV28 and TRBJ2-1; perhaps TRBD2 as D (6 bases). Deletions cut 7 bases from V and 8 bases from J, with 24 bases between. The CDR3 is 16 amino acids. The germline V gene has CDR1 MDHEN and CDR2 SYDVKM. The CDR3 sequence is CASTTWSGSGVDEQFF. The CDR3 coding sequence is TGTGCCAGCACCACATGGTCCGGGAGTGGTGTGGATGAGCAGTTCTTC.

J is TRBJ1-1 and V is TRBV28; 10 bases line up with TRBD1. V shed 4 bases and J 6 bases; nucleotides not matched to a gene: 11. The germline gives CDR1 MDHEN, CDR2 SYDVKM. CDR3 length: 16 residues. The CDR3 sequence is CASSSPSGTGVAEAFF. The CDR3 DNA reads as TGTGCCAGCAGTTCCCCTTCCGGGACAGGGGTGGCTGAAGCTTTCTTT.

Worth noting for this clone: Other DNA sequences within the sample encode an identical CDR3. CDR3 in DNA: TGCGCCAGCAGCTTTGGCGCGGAAGAGACCCAGTACTTC. Translation gives CASSFGAEETQYF. The rearrangement joins TRBV5-1 to TRBJ2-5; D remains unclear. This CDR3 has 13 residues. CDR1 and CDR2 from the germline V gene are SGHRS and YFSETQ. V gave up 2 bases and J gave up 3 bases, with 8 bases separating them. Full variable domain (remainder filled in from reference TRBV5-1 and TRBJ2-5): KAGVTQTPRYLIKTRGQQVTLSCSPISGHRSVSWYQQTPGQGLQFLFEYFSETQRNKGNFPGRFSGRQFSNSRSEMNVSTLELGDSALYLCASSFGAEETQYFGPGTRLLVL.

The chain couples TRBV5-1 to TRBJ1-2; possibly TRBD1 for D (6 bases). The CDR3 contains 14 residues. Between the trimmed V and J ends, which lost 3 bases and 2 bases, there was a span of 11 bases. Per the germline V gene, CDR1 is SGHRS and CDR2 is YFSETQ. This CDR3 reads CASSSDTGNYGYTF. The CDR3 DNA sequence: TGCGCCAGCAGCTCTGATACAGGGAACTATGGCTACACCTTC.

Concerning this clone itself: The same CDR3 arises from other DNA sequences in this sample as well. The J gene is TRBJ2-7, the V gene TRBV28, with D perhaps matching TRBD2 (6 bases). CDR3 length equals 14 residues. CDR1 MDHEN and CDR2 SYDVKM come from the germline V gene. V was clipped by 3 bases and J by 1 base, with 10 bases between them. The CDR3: CASSLKGRSYEQYF. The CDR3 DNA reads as TGTGCCAGCAGTTTGAAGGGGAGGTCCTACGAGCAGTACTTC.

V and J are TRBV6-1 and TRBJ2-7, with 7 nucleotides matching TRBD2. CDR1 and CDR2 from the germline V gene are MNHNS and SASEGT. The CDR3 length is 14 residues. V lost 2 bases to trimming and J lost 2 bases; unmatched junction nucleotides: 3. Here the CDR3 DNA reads TGTGCCAGCAGTGAACTAGCGGCAGCCTACGAGCAGTACTTC. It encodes CASSELAAAYEQYF.

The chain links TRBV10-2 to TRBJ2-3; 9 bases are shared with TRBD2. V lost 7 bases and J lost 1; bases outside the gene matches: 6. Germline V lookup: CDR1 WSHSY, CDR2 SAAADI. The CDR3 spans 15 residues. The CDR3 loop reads CASTGWTSGTDTQYF. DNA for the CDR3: TGCGCCAGCACTGGTTGGACTAGCGGCACAGATACGCAGTATTTT.

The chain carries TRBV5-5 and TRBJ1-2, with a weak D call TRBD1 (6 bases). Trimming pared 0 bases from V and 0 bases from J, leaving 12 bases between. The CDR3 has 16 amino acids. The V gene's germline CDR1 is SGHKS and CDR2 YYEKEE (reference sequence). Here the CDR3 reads CASSLVGGLANYGYTF. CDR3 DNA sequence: TGTGCCAGCAGCTTGGTAGGGGGGTTAGCTAACTATGGCTACACCTTC.

The CDR3 DNA follows: TGTGCCAGCAGTTATTCCGGGACAGCTATTAATGAGCAGTTCTTC. Residues: CASSYSGTAINEQFF. V is TRBV6-5 and J is TRBJ2-1; 7 bases map to TRBD1. Germline values: CDR1 MNHEY, CDR2 SVGAGI. The CDR3 is 15 residues long. The ends lost 3 bases at V and 7 bases at J; junction bases unmatched: 9.

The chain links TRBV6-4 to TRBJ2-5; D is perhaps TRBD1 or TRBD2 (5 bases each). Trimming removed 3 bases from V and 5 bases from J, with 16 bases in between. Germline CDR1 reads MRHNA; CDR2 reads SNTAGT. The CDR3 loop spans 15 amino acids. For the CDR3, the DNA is TGTGCCAGCAGTGAAACGCCGGGGCCGTGGGAGACCCAGTACTTC. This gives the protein CASSETPGPWETQYF.

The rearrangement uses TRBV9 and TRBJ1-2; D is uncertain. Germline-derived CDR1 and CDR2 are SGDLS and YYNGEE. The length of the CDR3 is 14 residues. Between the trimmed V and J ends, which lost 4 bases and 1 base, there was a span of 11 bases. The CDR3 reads CASSHPNLNYGYTF. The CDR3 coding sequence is TGTGCCAGCAGCCACCCAAACCTTAACTATGGCTACACCTTC.

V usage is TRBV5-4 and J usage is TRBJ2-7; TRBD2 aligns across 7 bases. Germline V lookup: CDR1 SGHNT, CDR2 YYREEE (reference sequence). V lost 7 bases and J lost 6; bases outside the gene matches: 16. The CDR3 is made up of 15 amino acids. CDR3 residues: CASSSGSAGLSEQYF. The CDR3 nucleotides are TGTGCCAGCTCGTCAGGGTCAGCGGGATTAAGCGAGCAGTACTTC. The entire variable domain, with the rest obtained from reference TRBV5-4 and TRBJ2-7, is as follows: ETGVTQSPTHLIKTRGQQVTLRCSSQSGHNTVSWYQQALGQGPQFIFQYYREEENGRGNFPPRFSGLQFPNYSSELNVNALELDDSALYLCASSSGSAGLSEQYFGPGTRLTVT.

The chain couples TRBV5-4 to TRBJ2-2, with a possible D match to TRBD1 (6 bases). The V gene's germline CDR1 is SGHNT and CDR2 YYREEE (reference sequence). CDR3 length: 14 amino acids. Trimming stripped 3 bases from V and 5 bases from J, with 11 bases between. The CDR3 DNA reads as TGTGCCAGCAGCTGGGCACAGGGTACCGGGGAGCTGTTTTTT. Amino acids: CASSWAQGTGELFF.

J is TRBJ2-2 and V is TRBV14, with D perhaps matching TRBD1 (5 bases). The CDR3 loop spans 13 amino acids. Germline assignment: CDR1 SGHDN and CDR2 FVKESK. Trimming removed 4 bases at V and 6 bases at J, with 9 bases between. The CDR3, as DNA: TGTGCCAGCAGCCGACAGAGCGCCGGGGAGCTGTTTTTT. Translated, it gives CASSRQSAGELFF.

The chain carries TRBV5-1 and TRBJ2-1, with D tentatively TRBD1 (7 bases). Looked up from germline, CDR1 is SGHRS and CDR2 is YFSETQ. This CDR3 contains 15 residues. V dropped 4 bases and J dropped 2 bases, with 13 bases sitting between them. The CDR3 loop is CASSVRGAPYNEQFF. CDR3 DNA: TGCGCCAGCAGCGTCAGGGGGGCCCCCTACAATGAGCAGTTCTTC.

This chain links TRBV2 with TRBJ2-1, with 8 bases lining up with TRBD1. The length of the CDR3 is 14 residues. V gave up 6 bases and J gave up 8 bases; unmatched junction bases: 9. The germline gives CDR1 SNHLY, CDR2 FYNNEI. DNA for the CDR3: TGTGCCAGCAGAGTCCACCAGGGGGCCCATGAGCAGTTCTTC. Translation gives CASRVHQGAHEQFF.

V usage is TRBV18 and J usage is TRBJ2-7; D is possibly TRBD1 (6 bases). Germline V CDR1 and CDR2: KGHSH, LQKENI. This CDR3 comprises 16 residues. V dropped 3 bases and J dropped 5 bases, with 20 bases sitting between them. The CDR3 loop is CASSPGGSLHIDEQYF. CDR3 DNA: TGTGCCAGCTCACCTGGGGGCTCGCTCCATATCGACGAGCAGTACTTC.

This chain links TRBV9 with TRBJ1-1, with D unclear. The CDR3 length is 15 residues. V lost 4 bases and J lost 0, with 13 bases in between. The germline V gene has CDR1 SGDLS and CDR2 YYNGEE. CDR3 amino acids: CASSPTQVLNTEAFF. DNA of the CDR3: TGTGCCAGCAGCCCTACCCAGGTGTTGAACACTGAAGCTTTCTTT.

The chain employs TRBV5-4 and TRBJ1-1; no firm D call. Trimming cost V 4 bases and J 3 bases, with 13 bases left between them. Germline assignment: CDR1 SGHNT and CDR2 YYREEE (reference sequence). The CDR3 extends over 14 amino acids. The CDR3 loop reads CASSPVDSYTEAFF. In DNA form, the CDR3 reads TGTGCCAGCAGCCCCGTCGACTCCTACACTGAAGCTTTCTTT. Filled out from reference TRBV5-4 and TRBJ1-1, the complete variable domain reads ETGVTQSPTHLIKTRGQQVTLRCSSQSGHNTVSWYQQALGQGPQFIFQYYREEENGRGNFPPRFSGLQFPNYSSELNVNALELDDSALYLCASSPVDSYTEAFFGQGTRLTVV.